Below, one T cell receptor beta chain is given with its context. The specificity of this receptor is unknown. Qualities for individual bases were not recorded, and no much larger clone is one base off. To prepare the library, the immunoSEQ multiplex PCR assay was applied. TCRdb mirrors the immuneACCESS table, restricted to in-frame sequences. Some clones are absent from its copies; in checked studies, under half trace to an unresolved V gene, and the reason for the others is unknown. This sample holds 70,000 to 95,000 clones; around 96% were observed only once. The ten largest make up roughly 0.24% of the sample. This entry belongs to a study of technical replicates of blood from a few donors listed by TCRdb under 2017. Relative to germline, V is 7 bases shorter and J is 4 bases shorter, with 16 bases between their ends. According to the germline V gene (reference sequence), CDR1 reads WNHNN and CDR2 reads SYGVQD. Measured from the cysteine to the phenylalanine, the CDR3 is 14 residues long. The read is trimmed to its CDR3 DNA, 42 bases read in frame from base 1.

Sample: T cells isolated from PBMCs. The V and J segments used are TRBV10-1 and TRBJ1-1; TRBD1 is possibly the D segment (5 matching bases). The origin of this receptor is a human donor in good health. CDR3 region: CASTKKLGGTEAFF. The DNA is TGCGCCAGCACAAAAAAACTGGGGGGCACTGAAGCTTTCTTT.